This TCR beta chain was sequenced during a study of T cell responses to AZD1222 COVID-19 vaccine. Data came from immunoSEQ multiplex PCR; TCRdb stores just in-frame clones and leaves some out. The repertoire holds 110,000 or so clones, with 70% to 90% as singletons. Whole-study findings and limits: Spike-specific TCR repertoires showed rising breadth and depth after two AZD1222 doses. Only a handful of people who got AZD1222 tested seropositive at baseline. Donors were chiefly white British, with a greater number of females, and clonal diversity was perhaps underestimated.

As concerns this clone: Its cognate antigen is unknown.

The sequence came from an adult in good health. Sample: peripheral blood, taken on day 0 of AZD1222 vaccination.

This CDR3 reads CASSPAGVRNTIYF. Written as DNA, the CDR3 is TGTGCCAGCAGTCCAGCAGGTGTCAGAAACACCATATATTTT. J is TRBJ1-3 and V is TRBV27; D remains unclear. This CDR3 is built from 14 residues. V was trimmed by 5 bases and J by 5 bases, leaving 13 bases between them. Germline CDR1 reads MNHEY; CDR2 reads SMNVEV (reference sequence).